These 20 T cell receptor beta chains share one sample of origin, sequenced in a study of blood T cell repertoires in COVID-19. Clones were sequenced by immunoSEQ multiplex PCR, and TCRdb holds only the in-frame ones, with some missing. The data show approximately 76,000 clones, roughly 87% seen once. Sequencing was done on a sample of peripheral blood. The receptors here all came from a man aged 25 to 40 with acute or convalescent COVID-19.

The J gene is TRBJ2-7, the V gene TRBV19, with 8 nucleotides matching TRBD1. The CDR3 has 14 residues. Germline CDR1 LNHDA, CDR2 SQIVND (reference sequence). With V trimmed by 5 bases and J by 3 bases, 6 bases remained unmatched. The CDR3 reads CASSSGQGNYEQYF. CDR3 DNA sequence: TGTGCCAGTAGTTCCGGACAGGGCAACTACGAGCAGTACTTC.

This rearrangement joins TRBV4-3 to TRBJ1-6; 7 bases are a match to TRBD1. The CDR3 length is 13 residues. V shed 11 bases and J 7 bases; nucleotides not matched to a gene: 8. Germline CDR1 is LGHNA and CDR2 is YSLEER. The CDR3 loop is CASNHRGNSPLHF. As DNA, the CDR3 is TGCGCCTCTAATCACAGGGGCAATTCACCCCTCCACTTT.

The chain carries TRBV24-1 and TRBJ2-2; 15 bases fit TRBD2. Germline V gene lookup returns CDR1 KGHDR and CDR2 SFDVKD. The CDR3 covers 17 residues. V was clipped by 5 bases and J by 4 bases; unmatched bases: 4. Written as DNA, the CDR3 is TGTGCCACCAGTGGTCCGGGACTAGCGGGGGGCACCGGGGAGCTGTTTTTT. Its translation: CATSGPGLAGGTGELFF.

The V gene is TRBV5-1, the J gene TRBJ2-1; 7 bases fit TRBD2. CDR1 is SGHRS and CDR2 is YFSETQ in the germline V gene. The CDR3 is made up of 14 amino acids. V lost 6 bases to trimming and J lost 0 bases; unmatched junction nucleotides: 3. CDR3 DNA: TGCGCCAGCACCAAGCGGGACTCCTACAATGAGCAGTTCTTC. Amino acid sequence: CASTKRDSYNEQFF.

The chain joins TRBV3-1 (or the pseudogene TRBV3-2) to TRBJ2-1; possible D gene TRBD2, 6 bases. V lost 7 bases and J 6 bases, leaving 13 bases between the germline ends. Germline loops: CDR1 LGHDT, CDR2 YNNKEL (reference sequence). CDR3 length: 13 residues. The DNA of the CDR3 is TGTGCCAGCACGGGACTCCCTGGCAATGAGCAGTTCTTC. This codes for CASTGLPGNEQFF.

V gene TRBV27 combines with J gene TRBJ2-2, with TRBD2 as a possible D gene (5 bases). Germline V CDR1 and CDR2: MNHEY, SMNVEV (reference sequence). The CDR3 covers 14 residues. The germline V and J ends were trimmed by 7 bases and 0 bases, with 9 bases remaining between them. In DNA, the CDR3 is TGTGCCAGCAAACTAGGGACGAACACCGGGGAGCTGTTTTTT. Translated: CASKLGTNTGELFF.

The rearrangement uses TRBV11-2 and TRBJ1-2; 9 nucleotides line up with TRBD1. This CDR3 has 15 amino acids. From germline, CDR1 is SGHAT and CDR2 FQNNGV. With 4 bases clipped from V and 3 bases from J, the junction kept 6 bases outside the gene matches. The CDR3 region is CASSWSGTGYYGYTF. The CDR3, as DNA: TGTGCCAGCAGCTGGTCCGGGACAGGGTACTATGGCTACACCTTC.

The V gene is TRBV6-6, the J gene TRBJ2-2; D unclear. The length of the CDR3 is 15 residues. Germline assignment: CDR1 MNHNY and CDR2 SVGAGI (reference sequence). The V end lost 0 bases, the J end lost 0 bases, and 5 bases lay between the germline ends. The CDR3 DNA sequence: TGTGCCAGCAGTTACTCCGCGGCGAACACCGGGGAGCTGTTTTTT. Its translation: CASSYSAANTGELFF.

This chain connects TRBV15 to TRBJ2-7, with 9 bases that match TRBD2. The V and J ends lost 0 bases and 5 bases, in that order; junction bases with no gene match: 5. This CDR3 region has 15 residues. Germline CDR1 is LNHNV and CDR2 is YYDKDF (reference sequence). The CDR3 protein is CATSRETSGPHEQYF. DNA of the CDR3: TGTGCCACCAGCAGAGAAACTAGCGGGCCGCACGAGCAGTACTTC.

The rearrangement uses TRBV7-2 and TRBJ2-7; TRBD2 might be the D (6 bases). CDR1 and CDR2 (germline): SGHTA, FQGNSA. CDR3 size: 15 residues. Between the trimmed V and J ends, which lost 0 bases and 7 bases, there was a span of 16 bases. CDR3 in amino acids: CASSLASGRLREQYF. As DNA, the CDR3 is TGTGCCAGCAGCTTAGCTAGCGGTAGATTACGAGAGCAGTACTTC.

The chain carries TRBV6-1 and TRBJ2-7, with TRBD2 identical over 7 bases. Germline V gene data show CDR1 as MNHNS and CDR2 as SASEGT. After removal of 1 base from V and 3 bases from J, the junction contained 15 bases not matched to a gene. The CDR3 is 18 amino acids. CDR3 in amino acids: CASSEGEVGLAVVYEQYF. The CDR3 coding sequence is TGTGCCAGCAGTGAAGGTGAGGTGGGGCTAGCGGTAGTCTACGAGCAGTACTTC.

Written as DNA, the CDR3 is TGTGCCAGTACTAGGGACACAGATACGCAGTATTTT. This translates into CASTRDTDTQYF. This chain uses TRBV12-3 or TRBV12-4 with TRBJ2-3, with D possibly being TRBD2 (5 bases). This CDR3 comprises 12 residues. The V end was cut by 9 bases, the J end by 2 bases, with 9 bases between.

The CDR3 reads CASSDGQGNTIYF. The CDR3 DNA follows: TGTGCCAGCTCTGATGGACAGGGAAACACCATATATTTT. V and J are TRBV18 and TRBJ1-3, with a possible D match to TRBD1 (6 bases). The CDR3 covers 13 residues. The V and J ends lost 6 bases and 4 bases respectively, with 10 bases between them. Germline values: CDR1 KGHSH, CDR2 LQKENI.

The chain carries TRBV5-1 and TRBJ2-7; D ambiguous. Germline assignment: CDR1 SGHRS and CDR2 YFSETQ. The ends were cut back, 0 bases at V and 3 bases at J, with 10 bases in the middle. The CDR3 consists of 14 residues. CDR3 nucleotide sequence: TGCGCCAGCAGCTTGGTCCCCCCAGGCTACGAGCAGTACTTC. Its protein is CASSLVPPGYEQYF.

This chain links TRBV7-9 with TRBJ2-7; 9 bases map to TRBD2. Germline loops: CDR1 SEHNR, CDR2 FQNEAQ (reference sequence). Trimming removed 8 bases from V and 2 bases from J; junction bases left unmatched: 7. There are 14 residues in the CDR3. CDR3 sequence: CASSRLAVPYEQYF. The CDR3 DNA reads as TGTGCCAGCTCCCGACTAGCGGTACCCTACGAGCAGTACTTC.

This clone was seen just once. The CDR3, as DNA: TGTGCCACCGTAAGACAGGGGGTAAGCAATCAGCCCCAGCATTTT. Amino acid sequence: CATVRQGVSNQPQHF. This chain connects TRBV18 to TRBJ1-5; TRBD1 aligns across 9 bases. Germline CDR1 reads KGHSH; CDR2 reads LQKENI. This CDR3 has 15 amino acids. The J segment lost 1 base and the V segment lost 10 bases, leaving 8 bases of the junction unmatched.

The chain joins TRBV5-1 to TRBJ2-2, with 13 bases that match TRBD2. The junction had 11 bases not matched to a gene; V was cut back by 6 bases and J by 6 bases. CDR1 and CDR2 (germline): SGHRS, YFSETQ. The CDR3 spans 17 residues. The CDR3 sequence: CASTWTSGSPGAGELFF. The CDR3 DNA follows: TGCGCCAGCACCTGGACTAGCGGGAGTCCGGGGGCCGGGGAGCTGTTTTTT.

The chain links TRBV2 to TRBJ2-3; 8 bases fit TRBD1. The CDR3 has 15 amino acids. Trimming at V came to 7 bases and at J to 3 bases, leaving 9 bases not matched to a gene. The germline V gene has CDR1 SNHLY and CDR2 FYNNEI. The CDR3 sequence: CASNEAGGATDTQYF. The CDR3 region has the DNA TGTGCCAGCAACGAGGCAGGGGGCGCGACAGATACGCAGTATTTT.

This chain connects TRBV7-9 to TRBJ2-1, with 8 bases matching TRBD1. The length of the CDR3 is 15 residues. The J segment lost 3 bases and the V segment lost 3 bases, leaving 4 bases of the junction unmatched. The germline gives CDR1 SEHNR, CDR2 FQNEAQ (reference sequence). In DNA, the CDR3 is TGTGCCAGCAGCTTCGACAGGGGAGGCTACAATGAGCAGTTCTTC. The encoded protein is CASSFDRGGYNEQFF.

The chain recombines TRBV15 with TRBJ2-7; 15 bases agree with TRBD2. V was clipped by 0 bases and J by 5 bases; unmatched bases: 5. This CDR3 comprises 17 residues. Germline lookup yields CDR1 LNHNV and CDR2 YYDKDF (reference sequence). The CDR3 loop is CATSRDRGLAGGHEQYF. The CDR3 bases are TGTGCCACCAGCAGAGATCGGGGACTAGCGGGAGGCCACGAGCAGTACTTC.